This is a list of T cell receptor beta chains from one sample in a study of blood T cells in healthy people across ages. TCRdb reanalysed the 5' RACE reads using MiXCR and keeps one entry per CDR3 protein. The sample carries some 1.5 million distinct CDR3 sequences, roughly 43% recorded once. Sequencing used blood. The receptors derive from a woman aged 18-30 years in good health. Both conserved end residues are part of each CDR3. A D gene is named only where the DNA matches it firmly. The size of a clone is reported for some rows only, either as once, few or many, or as a class for expanded clones.

TGCAGTGCTATGGAGTTTTTTCGGGCGAGCAATCAGCCCCAGCATTTT	CSAMEFFRASNQPQHF	TRBV20-1	NA	TRBJ1-5	NA
TGCGCCAGCAGAGGGTACGATAATTCACCCCTCCACTTT	CASRGYDNSPLHF	TRBV5-1	NA	TRBJ1-6	NA
TGCAGCGGGGAGGGAATAGCTAATGAGCAGTTCTTC	CSGEGIANEQFF	TRBV29-1	TRBD2	TRBJ2-1	many
TGCAGCGTTGAGGACCACTCGGGTTTCCCACTAGCGGGAGGGCCAGGGGATACGCAGTATTTT	CSVEDHSGFPLAGGPGDTQYF	TRBV29-1	TRBD2	TRBJ2-3	few
TGTGCCAGCAGAGCGGGCGGAGCCGAGCAGTACTTC	CASRAGGAEQYF	TRBV12-3/TRBV12-4	NA	TRBJ2-7	NA
TGCAGTGCCAGGATGGCGGGAGCCAGCACCGGGGAGCTGTTTTTT	CSARMAGASTGELFF	TRBV20-1	TRBD2	TRBJ2-2	NA
TGTGCCAGCAGAGACCCGGGGGAGACCCAGTACTTC	CASRDPGETQYF	TRBV6-5	NA	TRBJ2-5	NA
TGTGCCAGCAGCCAAGATCAGACAGGGAGTACAGATACGCAGTATTTT	CASSQDQTGSTDTQYF	TRBV4-2	TRBD1	TRBJ2-3	NA
TGTGCCAGCAGCTTAATGAGTGGCGGGGGGCCACTCTCTGGGGCCAACGTCCTGACTTTC	CASSLMSGGGPLSGANVLTF	TRBV11-2	TRBD2	TRBJ2-6	few
TGTGCCAGCAGTTATAGGGCGGCCGATGGCTACACCTTC	CASSYRAADGYTF	TRBV6-5	NA	TRBJ1-2	NA
TGTACCACCAGCGGGGTCGGTCTTGAAGCTTTCTTT	CTTSGVGLEAFF	TRBV15	NA	TRBJ1-1	once
TGTGCCAGCAGTTCCGGGACATGGTCCTACGAGCAGTACTTC	CASSSGTWSYEQYF	TRBV28	NA	TRBJ2-7	few
TGTGCCAGCAGTATACACAGTATCTACGAGCAGTACTTC	CASSIHSIYEQYF	TRBV6-2/TRBV6-3	NA	TRBJ2-7	few
TGCGCCAGCAGCCAAGCTCTTGTAGGACAGGGGCGTGAAAAACTGTTTTTT	CASSQALVGQGREKLFF	TRBV4-3	TRBD1	TRBJ1-4	NA
TGCAGTGGTACCGGGACTAGCGGGGGGACCACAGATACGCAGTATTTT	CSGTGTSGGTTDTQYF	TRBV20-1	TRBD2	TRBJ2-3	NA
TGCAGCGTCGAAGGGACTAACTACAATGAGCAGTACTTC	CSVEGTNYNEQYF	TRBV29-1	TRBD2	TRBJ2-7	NA
TGTGCCAGCAGTTTCCCAGGGAATGAGCAGTTCTTC	CASSFPGNEQFF	TRBV27	NA	TRBJ2-1	many
TGTGCCAGCAGTTATGGACGGGCGAACTCCCACCCCCAGATTGCCCTCCACTTT	CASSYGRANSHPQIALHF	TRBV6-2/TRBV6-3	NA	TRBJ1-6	NA
TGCAGTGCCAATCTGGGGGGGACAGATACGCAGTATTTT	CSANLGGTDTQYF	TRBV20-1	TRBD2	TRBJ2-3	NA
TGCGCCAGCAGCCAAGTTAGTACGACTAGCGGAGGAGGTACGCAGTATTTT	CASSQVSTTSGGGTQYF	TRBV4-1	TRBD2	TRBJ2-3	few
TGTGCCAGCTCACCCCGGGAAGGGGCAGCTAGCAATCAGCCCCAGCATTTT	CASSPREGAASNQPQHF	TRBV18	NA	TRBJ1-5	NA
TGTGCCAGCAGAGTAGTCGCAGCGGGAGGATCCTACGAGCAGTACTTC	CASRVVAAGGSYEQYF	TRBV27	TRBD2	TRBJ2-7	few
TGTGCCAGCAGCGTAGAAGACGGCAATGAGCAGTACTTC	CASSVEDGNEQYF	TRBV9	NA	TRBJ2-5	NA
TGCAGTCGAGGCCTAGCTAATACGCAGTATTTT	CSRGLANTQYF	TRBV20-1	NA	TRBJ2-3	few
TGTGCTAGCAGCCTTACTAGCGGGGGGTACACCGGGGAGCTGTTTTTT	CASSLTSGGYTGELFF	TRBV7-7	TRBD2	TRBJ2-2	few
TGCAGCGGAGCAGATCAGCCCCAGCATTTT	CSGADQPQHF	TRBV29-1	NA	TRBJ1-5	NA
TGTGCCAGCAGCTTGAGTTCGGGGGCAAAAAGCACAGATACGCAGTATTTT	CASSLSSGAKSTDTQYF	TRBV5-8	NA	TRBJ2-3	NA
TGTGCCAGCAGCTTCATAACAGGGCCCTACGAGCAGTACTTC	CASSFITGPYEQYF	TRBV5-5	NA	TRBJ2-7	many
TGTGCCAGCAGTTGGGGGGCCTACTACAATGAGCAGTACTTC	CASSWGAYYNEQYF	TRBV12-3/TRBV12-4	NA	TRBJ2-7	NA
TGTGCCAGCAGTCCCGGTCCGCAGGGCTACAATTCACCCCTCCACTTT	CASSPGPQGYNSPLHF	TRBV27	NA	TRBJ1-6	few
TGTGCCAGCAGGGAAGGGACAACAAGCTCCTACGAGCAGTATTTC	CASREGTTSSYEQYF	TRBV28	NA	TRBJ2-7	once
TGCGCCAGCAGGGAGCCGGGACAGGGTTATTACGAGCAGTACTTC	CASREPGQGYYEQYF	TRBV5-1	TRBD1	TRBJ2-7	NA
TGCGCCAGCAGCGAATACACCGGGACAGAGATCACCGGGGAGCTGTTTTTT	CASSEYTGTEITGELFF	TRBV5-1	TRBD1	TRBJ2-2	few
TGCAGTGCTCAATTAATTAATCAGCCCCAGCATTTT	CSAQLINQPQHF	TRBV20-1	NA	TRBJ1-5	few
TGTGCCAGCAGCCAAGATCCCCTCGAGCAGTACTTC	CASSQDPLEQYF	TRBV3-1	NA	TRBJ2-7	NA
TGCAGTGCTAGAGATGGGGCAGGGGACACCAAAAAACTGTTTTTT	CSARDGAGDTKKLFF	TRBV20-1	NA	TRBJ1-4	once
TGTGCCAGCAGTTTTATTAGCGGGGTTTACAATGAGCAGTACTTC	CASSFISGVYNEQYF	TRBV27	TRBD2	TRBJ2-7	NA
TGTGCCAGCAACCTCCTAAACGGGGTCATGCAGTACTTC	CASNLLNGVMQYF	TRBV13	NA	TRBJ2-4	few
TGTGCCAGCAGCGCCAGAAGGTGGGGGGCCAACGTCCTGACTTTC	CASSARRWGANVLTF	TRBV7-9	NA	TRBJ2-6	NA
TGTGCCAGCAAAGGGACAGGACGGGTTCAGCCCCAGCATTTT	CASKGTGRVQPQHF	TRBV6-1	TRBD1	TRBJ1-5	NA
TGCAGCGTTGGACAGGGGAGAGAGACCCAGTACTTC	CSVGQGRETQYF	TRBV29-1	TRBD1	TRBJ2-5	NA
TGTGCCAGCAGCCCCACTAGCCTTAGCTCCTACAATGAGCAGTACTTC	CASSPTSLSSYNEQYF	TRBV5-6	NA	TRBJ2-7	NA
TGCAGCGTTGAAGCAGGGGCTGGCTATGGCTACACCTTC	CSVEAGAGYGYTF	TRBV29-1	NA	TRBJ1-2	NA
TGTGCCAGCAGCTTAAAAGCTGGTACGCAGTATTTT	CASSLKAGTQYF	TRBV7-8	NA	TRBJ2-3	once
TGTGCCAGCAGCCTAGCGGCATCCAGCTATGGCTACACCTTC	CASSLAASSYGYTF	TRBV7-2	NA	TRBJ1-2	few
TGCGCCAGCAGCTCCGGGACAGAGCATGAAAAACTGTTTTTT	CASSSGTEHEKLFF	TRBV5-1	TRBD1	TRBJ1-4	NA
TGTGCCAGCAGCTCCGGGGGTGCTGGCTACACCTTC	CASSSGGAGYTF	TRBV12-3/TRBV12-4	NA	TRBJ1-2	NA
TGTGCCATCAGTGAAGGTGGTGCAGAGACCCAGTACTTC	CAISEGGAETQYF	TRBV10-3	NA	TRBJ2-5	NA
TGTGCCAGCAGTGTCCATAGCGGGTACGAGCAGTACTTC	CASSVHSGYEQYF	TRBV12-3/TRBV12-4	TRBD2	TRBJ2-7	NA
TGTGCCAGCAGCTTAAAGGGTAGCGGAACTGAAGCTTTCTTT	CASSLKGSGTEAFF	TRBV7-2	NA	TRBJ1-1	few
TGCGCCAGCATCCGAAATCAGGGTGAGGACACTGAAGCTTTCTTT	CASIRNQGEDTEAFF	TRBV4-3	NA	TRBJ1-1	NA
TGTGCCAGCAGCCAAGGAGTACTCCAGTACTTC	CASSQGVLQYF	TRBV14	NA	TRBJ2-7	NA
TGCGCCAGCAGCCGGGACAGGGCCTCACCCCTCCACTTT	CASSRDRASPLHF	TRBV5-1	TRBD1	TRBJ1-6	NA
TGTGCCAGCAGCGGAATGACTAGCGATGAGCAGTTCTTC	CASSGMTSDEQFF	TRBV9	TRBD2	TRBJ2-1	NA
TGTGCCAGCAGCTTAGAAATCCCTGGCACTGAAGCTTTCTTT	CASSLEIPGTEAFF	TRBV7-2	NA	TRBJ1-1	NA
TGCAGTGCTCCTAACCTCCAGGAAAGCTCCTACAATGAGCAGTTCTTC	CSAPNLQESSYNEQFF	TRBV20-1	NA	TRBJ2-1	few
TGTGCCAGCAGTTGGGTTCAGAGTGAGCAGTTCTTC	CASSWVQSEQFF	TRBV2	NA	TRBJ2-1	NA